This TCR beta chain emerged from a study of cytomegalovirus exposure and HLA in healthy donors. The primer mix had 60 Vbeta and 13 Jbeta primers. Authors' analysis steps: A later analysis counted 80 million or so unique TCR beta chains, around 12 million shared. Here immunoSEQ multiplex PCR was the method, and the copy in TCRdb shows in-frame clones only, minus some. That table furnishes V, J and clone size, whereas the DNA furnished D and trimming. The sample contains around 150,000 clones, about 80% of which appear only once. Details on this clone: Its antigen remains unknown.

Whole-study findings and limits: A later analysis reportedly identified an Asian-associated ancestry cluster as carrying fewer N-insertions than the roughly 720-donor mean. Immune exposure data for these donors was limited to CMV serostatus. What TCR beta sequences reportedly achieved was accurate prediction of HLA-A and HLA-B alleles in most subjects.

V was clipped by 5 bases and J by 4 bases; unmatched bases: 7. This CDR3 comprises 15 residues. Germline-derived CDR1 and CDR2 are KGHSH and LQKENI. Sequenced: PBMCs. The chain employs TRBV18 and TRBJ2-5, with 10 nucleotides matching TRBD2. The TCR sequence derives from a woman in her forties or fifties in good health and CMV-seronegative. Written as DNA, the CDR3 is TGTGCCAGCTCAACAGCGGGGGGGCTGGGAGAGACCCAGTACTTC. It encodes CASSTAGGLGETQYF.